The next 23 T cell receptor beta chains were all read from a single sample in a study of T cell repertoires in cytomegalovirus infection. From the reads, TCRdb called clonotypes with MiXCR, one entry per CDR3 protein. The table records almost 300,000 distinct CDR3 sequences, roughly a tenth of them present only once. Sequenced sample: PBMCs. Source of these receptors: a human donor in good health (CMV status not recorded). Some clones in this sample may be carry-over from other donors' samples.

This clonotype turned up a few times. The V gene is TRBV20-1, the J gene TRBJ2-1; 12 bases agree with TRBD2. Germline-derived CDR1 and CDR2 are DFQATT and SNEGSKA (reference sequence). J gave up 4 bases and V 2 bases, and 3 bases lay outside the gene matches. The CDR3 length is 15 residues. CDR3 sequence reads: CSARLAGGIYNEQFF. The CDR3 DNA reads as TGCAGTGCTAGACTAGCGGGGGGGATTTACAATGAGCAGTTCTTC.

This clonotype was seen ten or more times. The V gene is TRBV2, the J gene TRBJ2-6; maybe TRBD1 (6 bases). The germline gives CDR1 SNHLY, CDR2 FYNNEI. V was shortened by 6 bases and J by 3 bases, with 12 bases between the two germline ends. CDR3 length equals 15 residues. CDR3 in DNA: TGTGCCAGCAGAGAGGACAGTAGTGGGGCCAACGTCCTGACTTTC. Its protein product is CASREDSSGANVLTF.

The chain combines TRBV29-1 with TRBJ2-1, with TRBD1 matching over 7 bases. Per germline, CDR1 SQVTM and CDR2 ANQGSEA. The V and J ends lost 4 bases and 3 bases, in that order; junction bases with no gene match: 6. The CDR3 spans 14 residues. CDR3: CSVGRQGNYNEQFF. CDR3 coding DNA: TGCAGCGTTGGGAGACAGGGAAACTACAATGAGCAGTTCTTC.

This clonotype was observed many times. The chain employs TRBV7-9 and TRBJ2-2; D gene uncertain. The CDR3 totals 12 residues. Looked up from germline, CDR1 is SEHNR and CDR2 is FQNEAQ (reference sequence). Trimming left V 7 bases short and J 3 bases short, with 6 bases between. CDR3 loop: CASTQHTGELFF. The CDR3 nucleotides are TGTGCCAGCACCCAGCACACCGGGGAGCTGTTTTTT.

V usage is TRBV20-1 and J usage is TRBJ2-7; 8 bases fit TRBD2. The V segment lost 3 bases and the J segment 2 bases; nucleotides outside the gene matches: 6. The CDR3 covers 14 residues. Germline assignment: CDR1 DFQATT and CDR2 SNEGSKA (reference sequence). The CDR3 coding sequence is TGCAGTGCTAGTTCGCAAGCGGGGGCCTACGAGCAGTACTTC. Encoded protein: CSASSQAGAYEQYF.

V is TRBV20-1 and J is TRBJ2-7; no reliable D call. CDR1 and CDR2 from the germline V gene are DFQATT and SNEGSKA (reference sequence). Trimming shortened V by 3 bases and J by 0 bases, and 12 bases separated the two germline ends. This CDR3 contains 14 residues. The CDR3 sequence: CSASVFPLSYEQYV. The CDR3 DNA follows: TGCAGTGCTAGTGTGTTCCCCCTCTCCTACGAGCAGTACGTC.

In its sample, this clonotype was seen many times. CDR3 sequence reads: CASSQLDSPYGYTF. The CDR3 DNA sequence: TGTGCCAGCAGCCAGTTGGACAGCCCGTATGGCTACACCTTC. The rearrangement uses TRBV4-2 and TRBJ1-2; TRBD1 might be the D (6 bases). Germline CDR1 reads LGHNA; CDR2 reads YNFKEQ. The germline V and J ends were trimmed by 3 bases and 5 bases, with 13 bases remaining between them. This CDR3 has 14 residues.

This clonotype appeared many times. The chain's CDR3 is CASSQSCPGGHEQYV. The CDR3 DNA reads as TGCGCCAGCAGTCAATCTTGTCCCGGGGGCCACGAGCAGTACGTC. This chain links TRBV23-1 with TRBJ2-7; the D gene could be TRBD1 or TRBD2 (6 bases each). TRBV23-1 is known as an ORF, though its function is uncertain. The CDR3 consists of 15 residues. V lost 0 bases to trimming and J lost 5 bases, with 14 bases between them.

This clonotype occurred many times. This chain uses TRBV27 with TRBJ2-2, with 9 bases that match TRBD1. Germline trimming cut 6 bases from V and 5 bases from J; bases unmatched to any gene: 10. The CDR3 loop spans 16 amino acids. Germline lookup yields CDR1 MNHEY and CDR2 SMNVEV (reference sequence). The CDR3 DNA reads TGTGCCAGCAGCACGGCCGGGACAGGGAAAACCGGGGAGCTGTTTTTT. Translated: CASSTAGTGKTGELFF.

This clonotype was seen at least ten times. This sequence joins TRBV6-1 and TRBJ2-5; possibly TRBD2 for D (5 bases). V was cut by 4 bases and J by 3 bases, with 21 bases left in between. Per the germline V gene, CDR1 is MNHNS and CDR2 is SASEGT. This CDR3 is 17 amino acids long. The CDR3, as DNA: TGTGCCAGCAGTGCTAATAGTCTCGGATTGAGGGAAGAGACCCAGTACTTC. It yields the protein CASSANSLGLREETQYF.

This clonotype was counted at least ten times. The chain combines TRBV15 with TRBJ2-7; tentative D call: TRBD2 (5 bases). V was pared by 0 bases and J by 0 bases, with 6 bases between. This CDR3 is built from 14 residues. Per germline, CDR1 LNHNV and CDR2 YYDKDF (reference sequence). The CDR3 loop is CATSRDRGSYEQYF. The CDR3 nucleotides read TGTGCCACCAGCAGAGATCGGGGCTCCTACGAGCAGTACTTC.

This clonotype has ten or more counts. J is TRBJ1-1 and V is TRBV7-2; D uncertain. The V gene's germline CDR1 is SGHTA and CDR2 FQGNSA. With 3 bases removed from V and 4 bases from J, the gap between germline ends came to 12 bases. CDR3 length: 14 residues. CDR3 nucleotide sequence: TGTGCCAGCAGCTTCGATAGGAGGTCCACTGAAGCTTTCTTT. Amino acids: CASSFDRRSTEAFF.

The sample holds many counts of this clonotype. The rearrangement uses TRBV12-3 or TRBV12-4 and TRBJ1-3; 10 nucleotides match TRBD1. The CDR3 extends over 17 amino acids. Trimming at V came to 9 bases and at J to 0 bases, leaving 11 bases not matched to a gene. The CDR3 sequence is CASGRDRGLLSGNTIYF. CDR3 coding DNA: TGTGCCAGTGGTCGGGACAGGGGACTTCTCTCTGGAAACACCATATATTTT.

This clonotype was observed at least ten times. The V gene is TRBV7-2, the J gene TRBJ2-3; 10 bases match TRBD1. Germline lookup yields CDR1 SGHTA and CDR2 FQGNSA. The CDR3 loop spans 15 amino acids. Trimming removed 6 bases from V and 0 bases from J; junction bases left unmatched: 3. CDR3 in DNA: TGTGCCAGCAGAGACAGGGGGCGGAGCACAGATACGCAGTATTTT. This encodes CASRDRGRSTDTQYF. The variable domain in full, with the rest retrieved from reference TRBV7-2 and TRBJ2-3, is GAGVSQSPSNKVTEKGKDVELRCDPISGHTALYWYRQSLGQGLEFLIYFQGNSAPDKSGLPSDRFSAERTGGSVSTLTIQRTQQEDSAVYLCASRDRGRSTDTQYFGPGTRLTVL.

A few counts support this clonotype. The genes are TRBV14 and TRBJ2-2; unclear D gene. This CDR3 spans 15 amino acids. The ends were cut back, 4 bases at V and 9 bases at J, with 18 bases in the middle. Germline CDR1 reads SGHDN; CDR2 reads FVKESK. The DNA for the CDR3 is TGTGCCAGCAGCCCGACCGGACCTTCTTTTCGGGAGCTGTTTTTT. Translation: CASSPTGPSFRELFF.

This clonotype came up a few times. V gene TRBV2 combines with J gene TRBJ2-5, with 8 positions matching TRBD2. The junction had 12 bases not matched to a gene; V was cut back by 7 bases and J by 5 bases. Germline values: CDR1 SNHLY, CDR2 FYNNEI. CDR3 length: 15 residues. CDR3: CASNGGAGAGETQYF. CDR3 DNA sequence: TGTGCCAGCAATGGGGGAGCGGGGGCCGGGGAGACCCAGTACTTC.

This clonotype was found many times. This chain connects TRBV7-9 to TRBJ1-3, with a weak D call TRBD1 (5 bases). The CDR3 has 16 amino acids. V gave up 5 bases and J gave up 0 bases, with 14 bases separating them. The germline V gene has CDR1 SEHNR and CDR2 FQNEAQ (reference sequence). The CDR3 is CASSQEGLTSGNTIYF. Here the CDR3 DNA reads TGTGCCAGCAGCCAAGAGGGACTTACCTCTGGAAACACCATATATTTT.

There are many counts of this clonotype. J is TRBJ1-1 and V is TRBV12-3 or TRBV12-4, with a possible D match to TRBD1 (5 bases). V was pared by 3 bases and J by 11 bases, with 16 bases between. This CDR3 is built from 13 residues. This CDR3 reads CASSFNRLVEAFF. The CDR3 DNA follows: TGTGCCAGCAGTTTTAACAGGCTGGTGGAGGCTTTCTTT.

Only a few counts were recorded for this clonotype. CDR3 sequence: CASSLAWQGDEQFF. Here the CDR3 DNA reads TGTGCCAGCAGTCTCGCGTGGCAGGGGGATGAGCAGTTCTTC. The chain joins TRBV28 to TRBJ2-1; TRBD1 matches at 7 bases. V was pared by 5 bases and J by 8 bases, with 9 bases of the junction left unmatched. This CDR3 has 14 residues. Germline-derived CDR1 and CDR2 are MDHEN and SYDVKM.

This clonotype came up many times. The chain uses TRBV7-8 and TRBJ2-1, with D tentatively TRBD1 or TRBD2 (5 bases each). The CDR3 has 17 amino acids. The V gene's germline CDR1 is SGHVS and CDR2 FQNEAQ. Deletions cut 1 base from V and 5 bases from J, with 18 bases between. CDR3 DNA sequence: TGTGCCAGCAGCTTAGGGTCAGGGACGCCTAAAAACAATGAGCAGTTCTTC. It encodes CASSLGSGTPKNNEQFF.

The table lists this clonotype with many counts. The rearrangement uses TRBV12-3 or TRBV12-4 and TRBJ2-7; the D is unclear. CDR3 length: 11 residues. Trimming pared 1 base from V and 8 bases from J, leaving 6 bases between. The CDR3 region has the DNA TGTGCCAGCAGTTTAGTAGGGCAGCAGTACTTC. Encoded protein: CASSLVGQQYF.

The genes are TRBV14 and TRBJ1-1; D gene uncertain. In germline, CDR1 is SGHDN, CDR2 FVKESK. This CDR3 is 14 amino acids long. Trimming pared 3 bases from V and 4 bases from J, leaving 12 bases between. The CDR3: CASSHSPGSTEAFF. The CDR3 region has the DNA TGTGCCAGCAGCCATTCCCCCGGGAGCACTGAAGCTTTCTTT. The whole variable domain, remainder taken from reference TRBV14 and TRBJ1-1, is EAGVTQFPSHSVIEKGQTVTLRCDPISGHDNLYWYRRVMGKEIKFLLHFVKESKQDESGMPNNRFLAERTGGTYSTLKVQPAELEDSGVYFCASSHSPGSTEAFFGQGTRLTVV.

The sample holds many counts of this clonotype. The chain recombines TRBV4-3 with TRBJ1-1, with a tentative D call TRBD1 (5 bases). Looked up from germline, CDR1 is LGHNA and CDR2 is YSLEER. Trimming took off 3 bases at V and 1 base at J, with 6 bases between the two ends. CDR3 size: 13 residues. Here the CDR3 reads CASSHGQNTEAFF. The CDR3 nucleotides are TGCGCCAGCAGCCACGGACAGAACACTGAAGCTTTCTTT.